The 21 T cell receptor beta chains in this list originate from one sample, sequenced in a study of T cells in Graves' hyperthyroidism and ophthalmopathy. It was RNA transcripts that yielded the amplified TCR beta CDR3 regions. An initial round of RT-PCR targeting the TCR CDR3 relied on the HTBI primer set. TCRdb used MiXCR to reprocess the multiplex PCR reads, holding one entry per CDR3 protein. The sample lists approximately 560,000 distinct CDR3 sequences, about 45% occurring once. The specimen was peripheral blood or thyroid tissue (not recorded which). The receptors stem from a woman aged 18-30 years with Graves' hyperthyroidism.

This clonotype appeared many times. The CDR3 nucleotides are TGTGCCACCAGCTCCCCGGTGGGGGGCAACCGTCGGCTGTTTTTT. Its translation is CATSSPVGGNRRLFF. The genes are TRBV15 and TRBJ1-4; perhaps TRBD1 as D (6 bases). Germline lookup yields CDR1 LNHNV and CDR2 YYDKDF (reference sequence). V was shortened by 5 bases and J by 14 bases, with 24 bases between the two germline ends. The CDR3 is made up of 15 amino acids.

To note about this clonotype: Likely a read error: the CDR3 ends without its conserved phenylalanine or tryptophan. No DNA is shown, since the ends of the CDR3 on it are uncertain; the CDR3 is the one TCRdb lists. The rearrangement links TRBV9 to TRBJ2-2; TRBD2 was called by the table and not checked on the DNA. In germline, CDR1 is SGDLS, CDR2 YYNGEE. The CDR3 has 16 residues if both end residues are counted. The CDR3 here is CASSVEGRFEHRGAVV.

On this clonotype itself: Germline and junction disagree at one end, which may indicate a read error. The rearrangement uses TRBV10-3 and TRBJ2-7; 7 bases fit TRBD1. From germline, CDR1 is ENHRY and CDR2 SYGVKD. This CDR3 has 14 amino acids. The CDR3 DNA reads TGTGCCAGCAGTACTGGACAGGAATACTACGAGCAGTACTTC. This sequence encodes CASSTGQEYYEQYF.

The chain has TRBV24-1 and TRBJ1-1; D is undetermined. CDR3 length: 13 amino acids. Germline CDR1 is KGHDR and CDR2 is SFDVKD. Trimming removed 6 bases at V and 0 bases at J, with 7 bases between. The CDR3 DNA reads TGTGCCACCAGTCAGGATATGAACACTGAAGCTTTCTTT. As protein: CATSQDMNTEAFF.

The rearrangement links TRBV15 to TRBJ2-7; the match to TRBD2 covers 11 bases. J gave up 4 bases and V 4 bases, and 3 bases lay outside the gene matches. The CDR3 consists of 14 residues. Germline V CDR1 and CDR2: LNHNV, YYDKDF (reference sequence). The CDR3 is CATSKLAGAYEQYF. In DNA, the CDR3 is TGTGCCACCAGCAAACTAGCGGGGGCTTACGAGCAGTACTTC.

The V call is TRBV7-2, the J call TRBJ2-7, with 8 bases that match TRBD2. Germline V lookup: CDR1 SGHTA, CDR2 FQGNSA. This CDR3 is built from 14 residues. Losses at the gene ends were 1 base for V and 5 bases for J; bases not matched to a gene: 4. The DNA for the CDR3 is TGTGCCAGCAGCTTAGGAGCGGGGGACGACGAGCAGTACTTC. It translates to CASSLGAGDDEQYF.

Ten or more counts support this clonotype. Here the CDR3 DNA reads TGTGCCAGCAGCACGCGGTGGCAGGGTTACGAAAAACTGTTTTTT. Encoded protein: CASSTRWQGYEKLFF. V usage is TRBV7-9 and J usage is TRBJ1-4; TRBD1 might be the D (5 bases). The CDR3 is 15 amino acids. Trimming pared 5 bases from V and 8 bases from J, leaving 18 bases between. Germline assignment: CDR1 SEHNR and CDR2 FQNEAQ (reference sequence).

The chain recombines TRBV29-1 with TRBJ2-7; possibly TRBD2 for D (6 bases). Trimming cost V 6 bases and J 4 bases, with 22 bases left between them. CDR1 is SQVTM and CDR2 is ANQGSEA in the germline V gene. This CDR3 comprises 15 residues. The CDR3 bases are TGCAGCGTCGCGGATCGGTCCGGAGGGCAATACGAGCAGTACTTC. Its protein product is CSVADRSGGQYEQYF.

V and J are TRBV5-4 and TRBJ2-7; TRBD2 might be the D (6 bases). CDR1 is SGHNT and CDR2 is YYREEE in the germline V gene (reference sequence). Trimming shortened V by 4 bases and J by 7 bases, and 21 bases separated the two germline ends. The CDR3 consists of 15 residues. CDR3 amino acids: CASSPGGGPTQEQYF. CDR3 bases: TGTGCCAGCAGCCCAGGCGGAGGGCCGACTCAAGAGCAGTACTTC.

The chain couples TRBV7-9 to TRBJ1-5; 9 bases line up with TRBD1. CDR1 and CDR2 (germline): SEHNR, FQNEAQ (reference sequence). CDR3 length: 15 residues. J gave up 5 bases and V 4 bases, and 6 bases lay outside the gene matches. The CDR3 is CASSWTGADHQPQHF. The CDR3 coding sequence is TGTGCCAGCAGCTGGACAGGGGCGGATCATCAGCCCCAGCATTTT.

The chain employs TRBV2 and TRBJ2-5, with TRBD2 identical over 7 bases. V trimming: 4 bases; J trimming: 4 bases; junction bases outside the gene matches: 12. The CDR3 contains 16 residues. The germline CDR1 and CDR2 sequences are SNHLY and FYNNEI. The CDR3 region is CASSAPGGGSPETQYF. Written as DNA, the CDR3 is TGTGCCAGCAGTGCCCCGGGAGGCGGGAGCCCAGAGACCCAGTACTTC.

The chain uses TRBV29-1 and TRBJ1-1; TRBD1 is a possible D gene (5 bases). V lost 3 bases, J lost 0 bases, and 11 bases lay in between. The CDR3 extends over 14 amino acids. The germline CDR1 and CDR2 sequences are SQVTM and ANQGSEA. This CDR3 reads CSVEVQGMNTEAFF. The DNA for the CDR3 is TGCAGCGTTGAGGTCCAGGGTATGAACACTGAAGCTTTCTTT.

In this sample, this clonotype turned up a few times. The V call is TRBV2, the J call TRBJ1-5; 7 bases agree with TRBD1. This CDR3 spans 13 amino acids. In germline, CDR1 is SNHLY, CDR2 FYNNEI. V shed 7 bases and J 6 bases; nucleotides not matched to a gene: 6. For the CDR3, the DNA is TGTGCCAGCAAAGCAGGGGGAGGTCAGCCCCAGCATTTT. It translates to CASKAGGGQPQHF.

The chain has TRBV2 and TRBJ1-1; D remains unclear. Germline-derived CDR1 and CDR2 are SNHLY and FYNNEI. CDR3 size: 15 residues. V lost 5 bases and J 0 bases, leaving 13 bases between the germline ends. The CDR3 DNA reads TGTGCCAGCAGTTTCCGGGCAGACCTGAACACTGAAGCTTTCTTT. This translates into CASSFRADLNTEAFF. Full variable domain (rest looked up from reference TRBV2 and TRBJ1-1): EPEVTQTPSHQVTQMGQEVILRCVPISNHLYFYWYRQILGQKVEFLVSFYNNEISEKSEIFDDQFSVERPDGSNFTLKIRSTKLEDSAMYFCASSFRADLNTEAFFGQGTRLTVV.

This chain's CDR3 is CASRGSEKLFF. DNA for the CDR3: TGTGCCAGCAGGGGTTCCGAAAAACTGTTTTTT. The gene calls are TRBV11-1 and TRBJ1-4, with D hard to call. Germline-derived CDR1 and CDR2 are SGHAT and FQDESV (reference sequence). The CDR3 length is 11 residues. The V end lost 6 bases, the J end lost 8 bases, and 7 bases lay between the germline ends.

This clonotype was observed a few times. The genes are TRBV9 and TRBJ2-5; D perhaps matches TRBD2 (5 bases). V gave up 7 bases and J gave up 7 bases, with 14 bases separating them. Germline CDR1 is SGDLS and CDR2 is YYNGEE. This CDR3 has 12 residues. The CDR3 loop reads CASSPEGGTQYF. CDR3 DNA sequence: TGTGCCAGCTCACCAGAGGGCGGGACCCAGTACTTC.

This clonotype was recorded a few times. The V call is TRBV11-3, the J call TRBJ2-5; D unclear. The CDR3 covers 12 residues. Germline CDR1 SGHNT, CDR2 YENEEA. The V and J ends lost 5 bases and 7 bases respectively, with 11 bases between them. The CDR3: CASSAPSRTQYF. The CDR3 nucleotides are TGTGCCAGCAGCGCCCCTTCTCGGACCCAGTACTTC.

The chain has TRBV7-2 and TRBJ2-5; 13 nucleotides line up with TRBD2. With 5 bases clipped from V and 9 bases from J, the junction kept 3 bases outside the gene matches. CDR1 SGHTA and CDR2 FQGNSA come from the germline V gene. This CDR3 comprises 13 residues. The CDR3 is CASSLLAGGPQYF. CDR3 in DNA: TGTGCCAGCAGCCTACTAGCGGGAGGGCCCCAGTACTTC.

The chain is built from TRBV29-1 and TRBJ2-7, with TRBD2 identical over 9 bases. The CDR3 totals 13 residues. V was pared by 7 bases and J by 0 bases, with 4 bases of the junction left unmatched. CDR1 is SQVTM, CDR2 ANQGSEA, per germline. The CDR3 DNA reads TGCAGCGCCAAAGCGGGAGGCTCCTACGAGCAGTACTTC. This translates into CSAKAGGSYEQYF.

J is TRBJ2-2 and V is TRBV20-1; a weak D match, TRBD1 (5 bases). Germline CDR1 and CDR2: DFQATT and SNEGSKA (reference sequence). Deletions cut 0 bases from V and 4 bases from J, with 12 bases between. This CDR3 spans 15 amino acids. CDR3 sequence reads: CSARDSRDGTGELFF. CDR3 in DNA: TGCAGTGCTAGAGATAGCAGGGATGGCACCGGGGAGCTGTTTTTT.

This clonotype was observed at least ten times. CDR3 bases: TGCAGCGTTGCGTACTGGGACAGAGGCGAAAAACTGTTTTTT. It specifies CSVAYWDRGEKLFF. This chain connects TRBV29-1 to TRBJ1-4, with 7 nucleotides matching TRBD1. CDR3 length: 14 amino acids. Germline V CDR1 and CDR2: SQVTM, ANQGSEA. V was clipped by 4 bases and J by 8 bases; unmatched bases: 10.